This TCR beta chain was observed in a study of blood T cell repertoires in COVID-19. Study-level information: Sites in the United States, Italy and Spain provided acute and convalescent COVID-19 samples. PBMCs, B-cell-depleted T cells, or T cells provided the cDNA or gDNA that made up the material.

Trimming removed 3 bases from V and 5 bases from J, with 9 bases in between. Germline assignment: CDR1 SGHTA and CDR2 FQGNSA. The CDR3 covers 13 residues. Libraries were prepared by immunoSEQ multiplex PCR; TCRdb keeps only in-frame clonotypes and omits some of them. The sample has 110,000 or so clones, 75% to 90% seen once. The clonotype originates from a woman aged 55-69 years with acute or convalescent COVID-19. The sequenced sample consisted of peripheral blood. The chain couples TRBV7-2 to TRBJ2-3; no clear D gene. As DNA, the CDR3 is TGTGCCAGCAGCTTGGAGCATCGAGATACGCAGTATTTT. Translation gives CASSLEHRDTQYF.